This TCR beta chain came from a study of siplizumab effects on memory and regulatory T cells. Germline CDR1 LNHDA, CDR2 SQIVND (reference sequence). The CDR3 has 14 amino acids. V was clipped by 7 bases and J by 5 bases, with 18 bases between them. On this clone: Antigen: not known.

The study, taken as a whole, reports: Versus over 25% in controls, the mappable alloreactive CD4+ clones averaged about 70% Treg-derived with siplizumab. Siplizumab produced a significant drop in alloreactive sequences attributable to unstimulated CD4+ memory cells. Greater diversity than memory cells seemed evident in naive T cells, which also appeared to be major alloresponse contributors.

The data were produced by immunoSEQ multiplex PCR, yet TCRdb's version contains in-frame clones alone and is incomplete. The sample yields fewer than 85,000 clones, approximately 95% seen once. This TCR was recovered from a human donor in good health. V usage is TRBV19 and J usage is TRBJ2-7; D might be TRBD1 or TRBD2, each matching 5 bases. The specimen sequenced was CD8+ T cells sorted from blood. CDR3 sequence reads: CASILTWGNDEQYF. DNA for the CDR3: TGTGCCAGTATCCTCACGTGGGGGAACGACGAGCAGTACTTC.